This T cell receptor beta chain was captured by sequencing in a study of T cells in localized non-small cell lung cancer. With regard to this clone: Its antigen is unidentified.

Produced via immunoSEQ multiplex PCR; TCRdb's table is partial and in-frame only. The data contain 1,500 or so clones, 20% to 25% of them seen just once; the ten biggest clones take up 13%. Whole-study findings and limits: Heterogeneity within the tumor remains possible, as just one region underwent sequencing. Tumor trailed uninvolved adjacent lung in T cell clonality, which peaked there. Adjacent lung had a median approximately 57 of the 100 largest tumor clones.

The germline CDR1 and CDR2 sequences are SGHNT and YENEEA. V was trimmed by 3 bases and J by 5 bases, leaving 11 bases between them. CDR3 length equals 14 residues. Sequenced here: lung tumor tissue, sampled before any cancer treatment. V and J are TRBV11-3 and TRBJ2-1; a possible D gene is TRBD2 (6 bases). This TCR came from a man between 40 and 75 years old with stage III lung adenocarcinoma. The CDR3 DNA reads as TGTGCCAGCAGCTTGGTGGGACTGGACAATGAGCAGTTCTTC. Translating it yields CASSLVGLDNEQFF.